A single sample gave rise to the 30 T cell receptor beta chains below, sequenced in a study of shared clonotypes between healthy human individuals. It was CD45RO-negative cells, positively selected for CCR7, that made up naive CD8 cells, with terminally differentiated effector memory CD45RA+ cells excluded. The method was immunoSEQ multiplex PCR; TCRdb's version includes in-frame clones alone and lacks a portion of them. Of hundreds of thousands of clones detected, roughly 96% appear once; the ten largest clones hold 0.11%. Sequencing was performed on naive CD8+ T cells sorted from blood. These receptors all come from a woman aged 25 to 39 in good health.

This clone was observed once. The V and J genes are TRBV9 and TRBJ2-2, with 8 nucleotides matching TRBD1. Germline assignment: CDR1 SGDLS and CDR2 YYNGEE. V was clipped by 2 bases and J by 6 bases; unmatched bases: 6. This CDR3 has 15 residues. CDR3 DNA: TGTGCCAGCAGCGTTACAGGGGGGATGTCCGGGGAGCTGTTTTTT. It specifies CASSVTGGMSGELFF.

The chain uses TRBV21-1 and TRBJ2-5; the DNA was not compared with TRBD1, the D call given in the table. The J call may be in error: the DNA end matches TRBJ2-7 better. TRBV21-1 is listed as a pseudogene. This CDR3 has 15 residues. The CDR3: CASSWRGPSSYEQYF. The CDR3 nucleotides are TGTGCCAGCAGCTGGAGGGGGCCTAGCTCCTACGAGCAGTACTTC.

The chain uses TRBV28 and TRBJ2-1; 8 bases are shared with TRBD2. After removal of 7 bases from V and 4 bases from J, the junction contained 6 bases not matched to a gene. CDR3 length: 14 residues. CDR1 MDHEN and CDR2 SYDVKM come from the germline V gene. The DNA of the CDR3 is TGTGCCAGCAAAATAGCGGGGCTTTACAATGAGCAGTTCTTC. Translated: CASKIAGLYNEQFF.

To note about this clone: The same CDR3 arises from other DNA sequences in this sample as well. This chain uses TRBV9 with TRBJ2-5; D is unclear. CDR3 length: 10 amino acids. Germline V gene data show CDR1 as SGDLS and CDR2 as YYNGEE. V was shortened by 5 bases and J by 4 bases, with 3 bases between the two germline ends. The CDR3: CASSGETQYF. CDR3 DNA sequence: TGTGCCAGCAGTGGAGAGACCCAGTACTTC.

The rearrangement joins TRBV6-5 to TRBJ2-3; D ambiguous. This CDR3 is 14 amino acids long. V was trimmed by 2 bases and J by 3 bases, leaving 9 bases between them. Germline loops: CDR1 MNHEY, CDR2 SVGAGI. As DNA, the CDR3 is TGTGCCAGCAGTTACCTCCTGGGGACAGATACGCAGTATTTT. Translated: CASSYLLGTDTQYF.

The rearrangement joins TRBV14 to TRBJ1-1; D is unresolved. The germline V gene has CDR1 SGHDN and CDR2 FVKESK. There are 16 residues in the CDR3. Between the trimmed V and J ends, which lost 0 bases and 0 bases, there was a span of 11 bases. This CDR3 is CASSQDPRLMNTEAFF. The CDR3 DNA is TGTGCCAGCAGCCAAGATCCAAGGTTGATGAACACTGAAGCTTTCTTT.

Details on this clone: This CDR3 is also generated by other DNA sequences in the sample. The chain combines TRBV9 with TRBJ1-1, with 7 bases fitting TRBD1. J gave up 6 bases and V 0 bases, and 2 bases lay outside the gene matches. CDR3 size: 13 residues. Per the germline V gene, CDR1 is SGDLS and CDR2 is YYNGEE. The CDR3 loop reads CASSVGGTAEAFF. CDR3 nucleotides: TGTGCCAGCAGCGTAGGAGGGACAGCTGAAGCTTTCTTT.

J is TRBJ2-5 and V is TRBV27; D call uncertain. The J call may be incorrect, as the DNA end agrees better with TRBJ2-7. The germline V gene encodes CDR1 MNHEY and CDR2 SMNVEV (reference sequence). This CDR3 comprises 14 residues. The CDR3 loop is CASSLMGSSYEQYF. The CDR3 region has the DNA TGTGCCAGCAGTTTAATGGGCAGCTCCTACGAGCAGTACTTC.

The chain has TRBV7-3 and TRBJ2-3, with TRBD2 matching 10 bases. The CDR3 contains 15 residues. With 5 bases clipped from V and 5 bases from J, the junction kept 7 bases outside the gene matches. Germline assignment: CDR1 SGHTA and CDR2 FQGTGA. The CDR3 sequence: CASSDEREGKDTQYF. CDR3 coding DNA: TGTGCCAGCAGCGACGAGCGGGAGGGTAAAGATACGCAGTATTTT.

This chain joins TRBV9 and TRBJ1-2, with D perhaps matching TRBD1 (6 bases). Deletions cut 0 bases from V and 2 bases from J, with 14 bases between. The CDR3 is made up of 16 amino acids. Germline V gene sequence: CDR1 SGDLS, CDR2 YYNGEE. The CDR3 nucleotides read TGTGCCAGCAGCGTAGAGTCGAGACAGGCAAACTATGGCTACACCTTC. Amino acid sequence: CASSVESRQANYGYTF.

The genes are TRBV7-9 and TRBJ2-3; 9 positions match TRBD2. Germline CDR1 reads SEHNR; CDR2 reads FQNEAQ (reference sequence). The CDR3 runs 16 residues. The ends lost 6 bases at V and 2 bases at J; junction bases unmatched: 9. CDR3 DNA: TGTGCCAGCAGTCATAGACTAGCGGAAGACACAGATACGCAGTATTTT. Protein product: CASSHRLAEDTDTQYF.

The V gene is TRBV4-1, the J gene TRBJ2-1, with 9 positions matching TRBD2. The CDR3 is made up of 16 amino acids. The V and J ends lost 5 bases and 4 bases, in that order; junction bases with no gene match: 9. Germline assignment: CDR1 MGHRA and CDR2 YSYEKL. Written as DNA, the CDR3 is TGCGCCAGCAGCGTCCGACTAGCGGAAGTTTACAATGAGCAGTTCTTC. Its translation: CASSVRLAEVYNEQFF.

V and J are TRBV2 and TRBJ1-3; D remains ambiguous. CDR3 length: 15 amino acids. V was trimmed by 5 bases and J by 6 bases, leaving 17 bases between them. Germline V gene data show CDR1 as SNHLY and CDR2 as FYNNEI. The DNA for the CDR3 is TGTGCCAGCAGTCCTCCCCGGGCCTTCGTAAACACCATATATTTT. Translated: CASSPPRAFVNTIYF.

The gene calls are TRBV4-2 and TRBJ2-7, with 8 bases matching TRBD2. With V trimmed by 2 bases and J by 2 bases, 5 bases remained unmatched. The CDR3 extends over 15 amino acids. Per the germline V gene, CDR1 is LGHNA and CDR2 is YNFKEQ. CDR3 region: CASSQFAGGPYEQYF. Here the CDR3 DNA reads TGTGCCAGCAGCCAATTCGCGGGAGGACCCTACGAGCAGTACTTC.

The chain employs TRBV28 and TRBJ1-2; D perhaps matches TRBD1 (6 bases). The CDR3 totals 13 residues. Trimming left V 6 bases short and J 8 bases short, with 16 bases between. Germline CDR1 reads MDHEN; CDR2 reads SYDVKM. The CDR3 reads CASSQNTGFGYTF. As DNA, the CDR3 is TGTGCCAGCAGCCAGAATACAGGGTTCGGCTACACCTTC.

This clone was observed once. The V and J genes are TRBV6-6 and TRBJ2-7, with D perhaps TRBD1 or TRBD2 (5 bases each). CDR1 and CDR2 from the germline V gene are MNHNY and SVGAGI (reference sequence). There are 13 residues in the CDR3. Deletions cut 7 bases from V and 2 bases from J, with 12 bases between. The CDR3 DNA sequence: TGTGCCAGCACCTGGGGGAACACCTACGAGCAGTACTTC. The encoded protein is CASTWGNTYEQYF.

The chain is built from TRBV10-2 and TRBJ1-5; D not certain. V dropped 0 bases and J dropped 4 bases, with 16 bases sitting between them. Germline lookup yields CDR1 WSHSY and CDR2 SAAADI. This CDR3 is built from 17 residues. The CDR3 spells CASSESYTDPRNQPQHF. Written as DNA, the CDR3 is TGCGCCAGCAGTGAGTCATACACGGATCCAAGAAATCAGCCCCAGCATTTT.

The chain carries TRBV18 and TRBJ2-3, with D possibly being TRBD1 (6 bases). The CDR3 has 17 residues. CDR1 KGHSH and CDR2 LQKENI come from the germline V gene. V was trimmed by 3 bases and J by 1 base, leaving 17 bases between them. CDR3 DNA: TGTGCCAGCTCACCTTACCCAACAGGGTTGGGCACAGATACGCAGTATTTT. It codes for CASSPYPTGLGTDTQYF.

This chain joins TRBV11-2 and TRBJ2-5; D is perhaps TRBD1 or TRBD2 (5 bases each). Between the trimmed V and J ends, which lost 6 bases and 5 bases, there was a span of 13 bases. Germline V gene data show CDR1 as SGHAT and CDR2 as FQNNGV. The CDR3 is made up of 13 amino acids. This CDR3 reads CASRDGTGETQYF. The CDR3 DNA sequence: TGTGCCAGCAGAGACGGGACGGGTGAGACCCAGTACTTC.

V and J are TRBV2 and TRBJ2-7; D remains ambiguous. Germline V CDR1 and CDR2: SNHLY, FYNNEI. V was pared by 4 bases and J by 6 bases, with 7 bases between. This CDR3 is 11 amino acids long. CDR3 sequence: CASSAMREQYF. In DNA form, the CDR3 reads TGTGCCAGCAGTGCAATGCGCGAGCAGTACTTC.

The genes are TRBV29-1 and TRBJ2-1, with no clear D. The CDR3 covers 14 residues. Germline V gene lookup returns CDR1 SQVTM and CDR2 ANQGSEA. Between the trimmed V and J ends, which lost 7 bases and 4 bases, there was a span of 17 bases. CDR3 amino acids: CSALTQTGYNEQFF. The CDR3 DNA follows: TGCAGCGCCCTGACTCAGACTGGGTACAATGAGCAGTTCTTC.

The genes are TRBV5-1 and TRBJ2-7; D might be TRBD2 (7 bases). In germline, CDR1 is SGHRS, CDR2 YFSETQ. The V and J ends lost 5 bases and 4 bases respectively, with 28 bases between them. There are 18 residues in the CDR3. CDR3 residues: CASRVSGGNSTWLYEQYF. CDR3 sequence (DNA): TGCGCCAGCAGGGTGTCGGGGGGCAACTCGACCTGGTTGTACGAGCAGTACTTC.

The V and J genes are TRBV4-1 and TRBJ2-1, with 10 bases aligning to TRBD2. The CDR3 has 15 residues. With 4 bases clipped from V and 2 bases from J, the junction kept 2 bases outside the gene matches. Germline CDR1 is MGHRA and CDR2 is YSYEKL. The CDR3: CASSPLAGTYNEQFF. CDR3 DNA: TGCGCCAGCAGCCCACTAGCGGGGACCTACAATGAGCAGTTCTTC.

The V and J genes are TRBV10-2 and TRBJ1-5; D is perhaps TRBD1 (5 bases). Trimming removed 6 bases at V and 6 bases at J, with 12 bases between. The CDR3 has 13 amino acids. In germline, CDR1 is WSHSY, CDR2 SAAADI. The CDR3 DNA reads as TGCGCCAGCAGCCCCGGGGGAGTTCAGCCCCAGCATTTT. Its translation is CASSPGGVQPQHF.

This chain uses TRBV27 with TRBJ1-4; 7 bases fit TRBD1. CDR1 MNHEY and CDR2 SMNVEV come from the germline V gene (reference sequence). The CDR3 length is 14 residues. Losses at the gene ends were 5 bases for V and 11 bases for J; bases not matched to a gene: 11. This CDR3 reads CASSPRDSLGKLFF. The CDR3 DNA reads as TGTGCCAGCAGTCCTCGGGACAGCCTGGGGAAACTGTTTTTT.

The chain is built from TRBV27 and TRBJ2-7; tentatively, D is TRBD1 (7 bases). This CDR3 has 14 residues. Trimming removed 5 bases from V and 4 bases from J, with 15 bases in between. CDR1 and CDR2 (germline): MNHEY, SMNVEV (reference sequence). In nucleotides, the CDR3 is TGTGCCAGCAGTCCGCAGGGGGGTACTTACGAGCAGTACTTC. Protein product: CASSPQGGTYEQYF.

The J gene is TRBJ2-7, the V gene TRBV5-4; D remains ambiguous. CDR1 is SGHNT and CDR2 is YYREEE in the germline V gene (reference sequence). Trimming took off 0 bases at V and 0 bases at J, with 13 bases between the two ends. The CDR3 covers 16 residues. CDR3 sequence reads: CASSLGTVQGSYEQYF. The CDR3 DNA is TGTGCCAGCAGCTTGGGAACAGTTCAAGGCTCCTACGAGCAGTACTTC.

The chain carries TRBV27 and TRBJ2-1; D remains unclear. The CDR3 consists of 14 residues. The germline CDR1 and CDR2 sequences are MNHEY and SMNVEV (reference sequence). Trimming removed 2 bases from V and 3 bases from J, with 8 bases in between. CDR3 DNA: TGTGCCAGCAGTTTAGCGTGGGGCTACAATGAGCAGTTCTTC. Translating gives CASSLAWGYNEQFF.

This chain connects TRBV6-1 to TRBJ2-7, with D possibly called TRBD1 or TRBD2 (5 bases each). Deletions cut 3 bases from V and 2 bases from J, with 8 bases between. The germline gives CDR1 MNHNS, CDR2 SASEGT. This CDR3 spans 13 amino acids. CDR3 coding DNA: TGTGCCAGCAGTGAGCTGGGACCCTACGAGCAGTACTTC. Protein product: CASSELGPYEQYF.

This chain links TRBV27 with TRBJ2-3; D is ambiguous. Germline CDR1 MNHEY, CDR2 SMNVEV (reference sequence). This CDR3 contains 18 residues. With 0 bases removed from V and 3 bases from J, the gap between germline ends came to 19 bases. The CDR3 loop is CASSLSFLPRFATDTQYF. CDR3 DNA sequence: TGTGCCAGCAGTTTATCTTTCCTCCCGCGGTTTGCGACAGATACGCAGTATTTT.